This T cell receptor (beta chain) was captured by sequencing in a study of Ad26.COV2.S vaccination and SARS-CoV-2 variants (dated by TCRdb to the early 2020s). Regarding the complete study: Donors in the vaccine arm were drawn from COV1001, a multicentre, randomized, double-blind, placebo-controlled phase I-IIa trial testing Ad26.COV2.S in healthy adults. Ad26.COV2.S was administered intramuscularly at a dose of 5x10^10 or 1x10^11 viral particles, either as one shot or as two shots given 56 days apart. A total of approximately 32 samples were included in the TCR-sequenced set, comprising approximately 20 Ad26.COV2.S vaccine recipients, 5 placebo recipients and 8 SARS-CoV-2 convalescent individuals. Throughout the experiments and outcome assessment, investigators stayed blinded to trial group allocation. TCRbeta repertoire sequencing served as the tool for gauging how specific and how broad the SARS-CoV-2-reactive T cell receptors were following Ad26.COV2.S vaccination. Participants in the trial were split at random into five groups of five each, receiving low-dose or high-dose Ad26.COV2.S once or twice, or else placebo on both occasions.

V loses 7 bases, J loses 5 bases, and the germline ends lie 18 bases apart. The germline V gene (reference sequence) provides CDR1 SEHNR and CDR2 FQNEAQ. Its CDR3 holds 15 amino acids, cysteine through phenylalanine. Only the CDR3 DNA is retained, 45 bases long and in frame from the first base. The sample's treatment or condition, from its label and the paper: approximately 18 received Ad26.COV2.S at low or high dose, single or two shots; 5 received placebo; per-sample allocation not given. Repertoires of vaccine and placebo recipients were sequenced from samples collected on day 63 after the first injection. Between 29 July and 7 August 2020, Cohort 1b enrolled some 25 adults aged 18-55 years at one site in Boston, USA. Ad26.COV2.S consisted of a replication-incompetent adenovirus type 26 vector by which a prefusion-stabilized SARS-CoV-2 spike protein from the original Wuhan strain was expressed.

Concerning this clone: What this receptor recognizes is not known. No base qualities exist here, and no much larger clone lies one base off it.

Study-wide findings and limitations: Spike-specific TCR breadth was higher in Ad26.COV2.S recipients than in placebo recipients (P = 0.0014). Substantial breadth of spike-specific CD8+ and CD4+ T cell responses was reported after vaccination. Comparing responses between vaccine doses or regimens was not something the study was powered to do. Vaccine and placebo recipients had similar non-spike TCR breadth, a finding consistent with the vaccine containing only spike. The authors noted that the TCR breadth and depth analyses may have underestimated total T cell responses.

The immunoSEQ Assay was the method used to sequence TCRbeta CDR3 regions. After extraction, genomic DNA underwent amplification by bias-controlled multiplex PCR, followed by high-throughput sequencing. As for the original processing: To quantify the absolute abundance of every unique TCRbeta CDR3 region, sequences were collapsed and filtered. T cell fraction was estimated by normalizing TCRbeta template counts to usable DNA, with usable DNA measured through amplification of reference genes found in all nucleated cells. Repertoire TCRs were annotated as SARS-CoV-2-specific by exact matching of V gene, CDR3 amino acid sequence and J gene to a known reactive TCR set. The reference SARS-CoV-2 TCR set was derived from MIRA and filtered for enrichment in COVID-19-positive ImmuneCODE repertoires, a step that removed public or cross-reactive TCRs. Using the MIRA antigens, annotated TCRs were further analysed by specific ORF or by position within an ORF. Breadth was defined as annotated unique rearrangements over total unique productive rearrangements; depth was the summed frequency of those rearrangements. Two-sided Wilcoxon rank-sum tests were used to compare TCR breadth between groups. Drawn from immuneACCESS, this table holds only the in-frame rearrangements with V and J called that TCRdb kept. Clones are partly lost; checked studies trace under half to an unresolved V gene and leave the rest unexplained. Clone size and V and J calls were adopted from that table, with D and trimming inferred from the DNA. The sample table records fewer than 400,000 clones; approximately 91% of these occur just once. Of the sample, 3.5% is held by the ten largest clones.

The sequenced sample was peripheral blood, obtained in a trial of Ad26.COV2.S vaccine versus placebo. This clonotype was sampled from a person aged 18-65 years who received the Ad26.COV2.S COVID-19 vaccine or a placebo. The V gene is TRBV7-9 and the J gene is TRBJ2-1, and perhaps TRBD2 as D gene, on 6 matching bases. The CDR3 amino acid sequence is: CASTGGYQLNNEQFF. The nucleotides are TGTGCCAGCACCGGGGGTTATCAGCTTAACAATGAGCAGTTCTTC.